These 10 T cell receptor beta chains were all obtained from the same sample, sequenced in a study of T cell clonotyping in hematopoietic cell transplantation. Libraries were prepared by immunoSEQ multiplex PCR; TCRdb keeps only in-frame clonotypes and omits some of them. This table holds 200 to 300 clones, roughly nine tenths found once. This material consisted of PBMCs, taken 30 days after allogeneic stem cell transplant. The receptors derive from a male patient in his late teens or twenties who had an allogeneic stem cell transplant, so the T cells may come from the graft donor. Some clones in this sample may be carry-over from other donors' samples.

The J gene is TRBJ1-4, the V gene TRBV5-6, with 8 bases fitting TRBD1. Trimming at V came to 1 base and at J to 8 bases, leaving 7 bases not matched to a gene. From germline, CDR1 is SGHDT and CDR2 YYEEEE. This CDR3 has 15 amino acids. CDR3 in DNA: TGTGCCAGCAGCTTGACGTCCCGGGACAGGGAAAAACTGTTTTTT. This gives the protein CASSLTSRDREKLFF.

The J gene is TRBJ1-3, the V gene TRBV6-6; D is uncertain. Germline V gene sequence: CDR1 MNHNY, CDR2 SVGAGI (reference sequence). V was trimmed by 6 bases and J by 8 bases, leaving 14 bases between them. There are 13 residues in the CDR3. The CDR3 region has the DNA TGTGCCAGCAGCCTAGGGAACCGGGACACCATATATTTT. Translated, it gives CASSLGNRDTIYF.

This clone was seen a single time. The chain uses TRBV5-1 and TRBJ1-2; 7 bases are a match to TRBD1. Losses at the gene ends were 4 bases for V and 5 bases for J; bases not matched to a gene: 5. Germline V gene sequence: CDR1 SGHRS, CDR2 YFSETQ. The CDR3 length is 13 residues. CDR3 bases: TGCGCCAGCAGCACCGGGACAGAGTATGGCTACACCTTC. This encodes CASSTGTEYGYTF. Full variable domain (rest looked up from reference TRBV5-1 and TRBJ1-2): KAGVTQTPRYLIKTRGQQVTLSCSPISGHRSVSWYQQTPGQGLQFLFEYFSETQRNKGNFPGRFSGRQFSNSRSEMNVSTLELGDSALYLCASSTGTEYGYTFGSGTRLTVV.

The V gene is TRBV19, the J gene TRBJ2-1; D tentatively reads TRBD1 or TRBD2 (5 bases each). The V and J ends lost 5 bases and 2 bases respectively, with 13 bases between them. The CDR3 has 15 amino acids. Germline V gene data show CDR1 as LNHDA and CDR2 as SQIVND (reference sequence). The chain's CDR3 is CASSLGVAAYNEQFF. DNA of the CDR3: TGTGCCAGTAGTTTGGGGGTCGCGGCCTACAATGAGCAGTTCTTC.

This chain links TRBV29-1 with TRBJ2-1; 10 nucleotides agree with TRBD2. J lost 6 bases, V lost 4 bases, and 18 bases had no gene match. CDR1 is SQVTM, CDR2 ANQGSEA, per germline. The CDR3 loop spans 18 amino acids. The CDR3 DNA is TGCAGCGTTGTTGGTAGCGGGAGGCCTAAGTCTAGTCCCAATGAGCAGTTCTTC. This encodes CSVVGSGRPKSSPNEQFF.

This chain joins TRBV2 and TRBJ2-6; 9 nucleotides agree with TRBD1. The J segment lost 0 bases and the V segment lost 4 bases, leaving 7 bases of the junction unmatched. The CDR3 contains 18 residues. Per the germline V gene, CDR1 is SNHLY and CDR2 is FYNNEI. The CDR3 coding sequence is TGTGCCAGCAGTGTCCAGGGACAGGGAGTCTCTGGGGCCAACGTCCTGACTTTC. Residues: CASSVQGQGVSGANVLTF. The full variable domain, its missing parts supplied by reference TRBV2 and TRBJ2-6, is EPEVTQTPSHQVTQMGQEVILRCVPISNHLYFYWYRQILGQKVEFLVSFYNNEISEKSEIFDDQFSVERPDGSNFTLKIRSTKLEDSAMYFCASSVQGQGVSGANVLTFGAGSRLTVL.

The CDR3 nucleotides read TGTGCCAGCAGCTCTCCGGAGAGCCCGGGGGGAAACACCATATATTTT. This sequence encodes CASSSPESPGGNTIYF. The chain has TRBV7-9 and TRBJ1-3; D is unclear. The CDR3 sequence is 16 residues long. CDR1 SEHNR and CDR2 FQNEAQ come from the germline V gene (reference sequence). The V gene lost 4 bases and the J gene lost 4 bases, with 17 bases spanning the gap. Looking up the rest from reference TRBV7-9 and TRBJ1-3 gives the full variable domain: DTGVSQNPRHKITKRGQNVTFRCDPISEHNRLYWYRQTLGQGPEFLTYFQNEAQLEKSRLLSDRFSAERPKGSFSTLEIQRTEQGDSAMYLCASSSPESPGGNTIYFGEGSWLTVV.

This clone has just a few counts. V is TRBV7-9 and J is TRBJ2-7; possibly TRBD1 for D (6 bases). V lost 5 bases and J lost 3, with 11 bases in between. The CDR3 runs 13 residues. Germline V gene sequence: CDR1 SEHNR, CDR2 FQNEAQ (reference sequence). The CDR3 loop reads CASSEGGDYEQYF. DNA for the CDR3: TGTGCCAGCAGCGAAGGGGGAGACTACGAGCAGTACTTC.

The J gene is TRBJ2-7, the V gene TRBV14, with D possibly being TRBD2 (5 bases). The CDR3 loop spans 14 amino acids. V gave up 2 bases and J gave up 3 bases, with 11 bases separating them. Germline CDR1 SGHDN, CDR2 FVKESK. This chain's CDR3 is CASSQRGNLYEQYF. CDR3 in DNA: TGTGCCAGCAGCCAACGGGGAAACCTCTACGAGCAGTACTTC.

The CDR3, as DNA: TGTGCCAGCAGCTCAGGGATGGACGGGGATGGCTACACCTTC. Translation gives CASSSGMDGDGYTF. This sequence joins TRBV7-9 and TRBJ1-2, with D perhaps matching TRBD1 (5 bases). CDR1 and CDR2 from the germline V gene are SEHNR and FQNEAQ (reference sequence). The V end was cut by 4 bases, the J end by 6 bases, with 15 bases between. CDR3 length: 14 amino acids.